This T cell receptor beta chain originates from a study of blood T cells in healthy people across ages. The authors ran a second PCR of about 6 to 11 cycles using a sample-barcoded 5' primer and a J-beta primer mix. MiXCR, run by TCRdb on the 5' RACE reads, gives a single entry per CDR3 protein. Here the sample spans about 2 million distinct CDR3 sequences, around 48% being singletons. The CDR3 is 12 residues long. Germline values: CDR1 SQVTM, CDR2 ANQGSEA. V was cut by 4 bases and J by 6 bases, with 10 bases left in between. This clonotype appeared many times. This sequence originates from a woman aged 40 to 49 in good health. Sequenced input: blood. The V gene is TRBV29-1, the J gene TRBJ2-1; a weak D match, TRBD1 (5 bases). For the CDR3, the DNA is TGCAGCGTTGGCAGGGTCGGCAATGAGCAGTTCTTC. Translating it yields CSVGRVGNEQFF.